The clone carrying this T cell receptor beta chain was recorded many times. Its cognate antigen is unknown. Germline values: CDR1 MGHDK, CDR2 SYGVNS. Unmatched junction bases numbered 10, after V lost 3 bases and J lost 0 bases. The CDR3 is made up of 19 amino acids. This entry is derived from a study of neurological immune-mediated disorders. Maryland, USA blood bank volunteers served as healthy controls. Sorted libraries were made with some 950,000 CD4+ or CD8+ T cells. Study findings and constraints: Multiple sclerosis was found to have the least TCR clonal expansion, below healthy controls, and HTLV-1-associated myelopathy the most.

Sequencing runs each generated in excess of 180 million TCR-beta sequences derived from 15-18 subjects. Using its own MiXCR run on the 5' RACE reads, TCRdb lists one record per CDR3 protein. The table records tens of thousands of distinct CDR3 sequences, around 5.9% of them present only once. The chain employs TRBV25-1 and TRBJ2-1; 11 bases are a match to TRBD1. The source of this sequence is a woman aged 50 to 65 in good health. Sequencing was performed on CD4+ T cells from blood. The CDR3 region is CASSDDGTGGPSSYNEQFF. The CDR3 DNA reads as TGTGCCAGCAGTGACGACGGGACAGGGGGTCCAAGCTCCTACAATGAGCAGTTCTTC.